The 5 T cell receptor beta chains in this list originate from one sample, sequenced in a study of T cell responses to AZD1222 COVID-19 vaccine. Data came from immunoSEQ multiplex PCR; TCRdb stores just in-frame clones and leaves some out. Of 95,000 to 150,000 clones in the sample, 80% to 90% are singletons; the top ten hold under 4%. The sample was peripheral blood, taken on day 0 of AZD1222 vaccination. The receptor set was obtained from an adult in good health.

The rearrangement links TRBV28 to TRBJ1-1; D uncertain. Per the germline V gene, CDR1 is MDHEN and CDR2 is SYDVKM. This CDR3 is built from 14 residues. V lost 3 bases to trimming and J lost 6 bases, with 14 bases between them. As DNA, the CDR3 is TGTGCCAGCAGTTTTCCCCCCCAGGCCTCTGAAGCTTTCTTT. It codes for CASSFPPQASEAFF.

The J gene is TRBJ2-1, the V gene TRBV24-1; no clear D gene. The CDR3 length is 13 residues. The germline gives CDR1 KGHDR, CDR2 SFDVKD. V lost 3 bases and J 8 bases, leaving 10 bases between the germline ends. DNA of the CDR3: TGTGCCACCAGTGATCGACTTGGGGATGAGCAGTTCTTC. Amino acids: CATSDRLGDEQFF.

This sequence joins TRBV28 and TRBJ2-7; possible D gene TRBD2, 5 bases. Trimming stripped 3 bases from V and 0 bases from J, with 15 bases between. The CDR3 length is 16 residues. The germline V gene encodes CDR1 MDHEN and CDR2 SYDVKM. The CDR3: CASSFGGRFSSYEQYF. The CDR3 coding sequence is TGTGCCAGCAGTTTTGGAGGAAGGTTTAGCTCCTACGAGCAGTACTTC.

Written as DNA, the CDR3 is TGCGCCAGCAGCCCCGGACAGGGCACAGATACGCAGTATTTT. Protein product: CASSPGQGTDTQYF. This chain joins TRBV5-1 and TRBJ2-3; 7 bases fit TRBD1. The germline gives CDR1 SGHRS, CDR2 YFSETQ. There are 14 residues in the CDR3. With 4 bases clipped from V and 1 base from J, the junction kept 3 bases outside the gene matches.

The rearrangement uses TRBV4-2 and TRBJ2-2; TRBD1 matches at 9 bases. J was trimmed by 1 base and V by 0 bases; bases with no gene match: 9. The CDR3 is 19 amino acids. Looked up from germline, CDR1 is LGHNA and CDR2 is YNFKEQ. CDR3 loop: CASSQDGQGYSRNTGELFF. The CDR3 DNA is TGTGCCAGCAGCCAAGATGGACAGGGGTATAGCCGGAACACCGGGGAGCTGTTTTTT.